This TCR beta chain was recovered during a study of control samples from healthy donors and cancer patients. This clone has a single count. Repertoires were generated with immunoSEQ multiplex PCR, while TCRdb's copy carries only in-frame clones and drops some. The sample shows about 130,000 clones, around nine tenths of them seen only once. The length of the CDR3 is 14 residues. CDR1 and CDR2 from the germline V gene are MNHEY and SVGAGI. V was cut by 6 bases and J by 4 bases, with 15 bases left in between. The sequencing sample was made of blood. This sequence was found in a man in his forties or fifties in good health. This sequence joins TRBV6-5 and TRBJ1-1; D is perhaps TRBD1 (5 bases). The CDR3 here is CASRAGPTITEAFF. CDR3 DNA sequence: TGTGCCAGCAGGGCGGGACCCACCATCACTGAAGCTTTCTTT.